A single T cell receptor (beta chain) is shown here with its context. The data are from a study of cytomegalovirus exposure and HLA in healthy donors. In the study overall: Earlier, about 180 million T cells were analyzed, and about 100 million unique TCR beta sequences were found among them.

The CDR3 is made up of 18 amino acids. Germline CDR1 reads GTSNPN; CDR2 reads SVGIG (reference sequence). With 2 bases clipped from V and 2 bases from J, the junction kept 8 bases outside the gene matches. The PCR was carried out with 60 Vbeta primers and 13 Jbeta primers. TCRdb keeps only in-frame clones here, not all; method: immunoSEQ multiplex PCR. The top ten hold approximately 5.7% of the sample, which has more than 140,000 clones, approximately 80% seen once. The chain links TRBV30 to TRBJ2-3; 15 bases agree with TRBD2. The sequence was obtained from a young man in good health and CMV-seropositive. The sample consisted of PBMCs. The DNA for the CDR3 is TGTGCCTGGAGTTTCGGACTAGCGGGAGGGGGGTCCACAGATACGCAGTATTTT. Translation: CAWSFGLAGGGSTDTQYF.